The clone carrying this T cell receptor beta chain came up many times. Antigen: not known. The sample originates from a study of early T cells in non-severe SARS-CoV-2 infection. Turning to the study itself: From unsorted whole blood, bulk RNA was sequenced, and the chains remained unpaired. Study findings and constraints: Matches to VDJdb favored anti-spike CD8 responses and missed private and CD4 specificities.

cDNA molecules, individually, were tagged with unique molecular identifiers. A single record per CDR3 protein comes from TCRdb applying MiXCR to the 5' RACE reads. The repertoire includes roughly 45,000 distinct CDR3 sequences, approximately 4.1% of them detected once, and approximately 5.9% sits in the top ten. Sequenced material: whole blood. The receptor comes from an adult who was a healthcare worker with PCR-confirmed SARS-CoV-2 infection or an uninfected control (not recorded which).

CDR3 in amino acids: CASSVDVSGVISTDTQYF. The DNA for the CDR3 is TGTGCCAGCAGCGTAGACGTTAGCGGGGTGATAAGCACAGATACGCAGTATTTT. This chain uses TRBV9 with TRBJ2-3; 8 nucleotides align to TRBD2. Unmatched junction bases numbered 9, after V lost 0 bases and J lost 0 bases. Germline V gene data show CDR1 as SGDLS and CDR2 as YYNGEE. This CDR3 is built from 18 residues. Variable domain in full (rest from reference TRBV9 and TRBJ2-3): DSGVTQTPKHLITATGQRVTLRCSPRSGDLSVYWYQQSLDQGLQFLIQYYNGEERAKGNILERFSAQQFPDLHSELNLSSLELGDSALYFCASSVDVSGVISTDTQYFGPGTRLTVL.